The 9 T cell receptor beta chains below all came from one sample that was sequenced in a study of T cell responses to AZD1222 COVID-19 vaccine. Clones were sequenced by immunoSEQ multiplex PCR, and TCRdb holds only the in-frame ones, with some missing. The data show 130,000 or so clones, around 90% seen once. Source: peripheral blood, taken 28 days after the second AZD1222 dose. These receptor sequences come from an adult who received the AZD1222 COVID-19 vaccine.

The CDR3 reads CASSLTPDTEAFF. The DNA of the CDR3 is TGTGCCAGCAGCCTTACACCGGACACTGAAGCTTTCTTT. This chain joins TRBV5-4 and TRBJ1-1; the D is unclear. Trimming took off 4 bases at V and 3 bases at J, with 10 bases between the two ends. CDR3 length: 13 amino acids. CDR1 is SGHNT, CDR2 YYREEE, per germline (reference sequence).

The chain joins TRBV6-2 or TRBV6-3 to TRBJ1-2; TRBD1 matches 7 bases. The CDR3 totals 17 residues. After removal of 2 bases from V and 4 bases from J, the junction contained 13 bases not matched to a gene. In germline, CDR1 is MNHEY, CDR2 SVGEGT. CDR3 in amino acids: CASSYPSTGTETYGYTF. The CDR3 DNA reads TGTGCCAGCAGTTACCCAAGCACCGGGACAGAAACCTATGGCTACACCTTC.

V usage is TRBV2 and J usage is TRBJ2-7; TRBD1 might be the D (6 bases). Germline V gene lookup returns CDR1 SNHLY and CDR2 FYNNEI. This CDR3 region has 11 residues. The germline V and J ends were trimmed by 9 bases and 4 bases, with 10 bases remaining between them. CDR3 bases: TGTGCCAGTAGAGACAGGTACGAGCAGTACGTC. Encoded protein: CASRDRYEQYV.

The J gene is TRBJ2-2, the V gene TRBV5-1, with 7 bases fitting TRBD1. Germline V gene sequence: CDR1 SGHRS, CDR2 YFSETQ. V trimming: 6 bases; J trimming: 0 bases; junction bases outside the gene matches: 5. This CDR3 region has 15 residues. CDR3 amino acids: CASIQGQSNTGELFF. The CDR3 DNA sequence: TGCGCCAGCATCCAGGGACAGTCGAACACCGGGGAGCTGTTTTTT.

This clone was picked up one time. V is TRBV4-1 and J is TRBJ1-3, with a tentative D call TRBD1 (6 bases). The germline V and J ends were trimmed by 1 base and 0 bases, with 10 bases remaining between them. CDR3 length: 16 residues. The V gene's germline CDR1 is MGHRA and CDR2 YSYEKL. As DNA, the CDR3 is TGCGCCAGCAGCCAAGGGCGAGGGGGCTCTGGAAACACCATATATTTT. Its protein product is CASSQGRGGSGNTIYF.

The chain uses TRBV5-6 and TRBJ1-2, with D unresolved. V dropped 5 bases and J dropped 2 bases, with 4 bases sitting between them. There are 11 residues in the CDR3. From germline, CDR1 is SGHDT and CDR2 YYEEEE. CDR3: CASRSNYGYTF. CDR3 sequence (DNA): TGTGCCAGCAGGTCAAACTATGGCTACACCTTC.

V is TRBV6-5 and J is TRBJ1-4, with D maybe TRBD1 (6 bases). V lost 7 bases, J lost 7 bases, and 16 bases lay in between. Germline V gives CDR1 MNHEY, CDR2 SVGAGI. This CDR3 has 14 residues. CDR3 coding DNA: TGTGCCAGCACCCGAGACAGGAGGGGTGAAAAACTGTTTTTT. It yields the protein CASTRDRRGEKLFF.

The chain is built from TRBV11-3 and TRBJ2-3; 14 positions match TRBD2. J was trimmed by 2 bases and V by 5 bases; bases with no gene match: 6. Germline V lookup: CDR1 SGHNT, CDR2 YENEEA. This CDR3 contains 17 residues. CDR3 nucleotides: TGTGCCAGCAGCCCCGGACTAGCGGGAGGATTCACAGATACGCAGTATTTT. Translation gives CASSPGLAGGFTDTQYF.

The rearrangement links TRBV19 to TRBJ2-1; D is perhaps TRBD2 (5 bases). Germline V lookup: CDR1 LNHDA, CDR2 SQIVND (reference sequence). Deletions cut 3 bases from V and 4 bases from J, with 13 bases between. The CDR3 totals 15 residues. Here the CDR3 DNA reads TGTGCCAGTAGTATCGGACTCACAACTTACAATGAGCAGTTCTTC. Its protein product is CASSIGLTTYNEQFF.